This TCR beta chain is from a study of cytomegalovirus exposure and HLA in healthy donors. To note about this clone: Its cognate antigen is unknown.

Use of 60 Vbeta and 13 Jbeta primers characterized the PCR. Some clones are missing from TCRdb's copy, which holds only in-frame ones; the method was immunoSEQ multiplex PCR. Of more than 150,000 clones listed, 77% were seen once; the top ten hold about 1.5%. V was shortened by 4 bases and J by 9 bases, with 18 bases between the two germline ends. The germline V gene has CDR1 MGHRA and CDR2 YSYEKL. This CDR3 is built from 14 residues. The study's findings and limits: Fewer N-insertions than the approximately 700-donor mean were reportedly shown by an Asian-associated ancestry cluster in a later analysis. An assumption of roughly uniform sequencing depth across donors underlay the presence/absence analyses. Based on reports, TCR beta sequences accurately predicted HLA-A and HLA-B alleles for most subjects.

This chain connects TRBV4-1 to TRBJ2-5; D is perhaps TRBD2 (7 bases). This TCR was recovered from a man between 18 and 29 years old in good health and CMV-seronegative. The sequenced material came from PBMCs. This CDR3 is CASSPGEGIEAQYF. The CDR3 coding sequence is TGCGCCAGCAGCCCAGGGGAGGGTATTGAGGCCCAGTACTTC.